These 11 T cell receptor beta chains were all obtained from the same sample, sequenced in a study of identifying expanded T cells in peripheral blood. Profiling relied on immunoSEQ multiplex PCR, and the TCRdb table lists in-frame clones only, not all of them. Altogether some 65,000 clones are present, about 80% being singletons, with the ten largest covering about 18%. The material sequenced was blood. All receptors derive from a person aged 18 to 70 in good health.

This clone has a single count. The chain is built from TRBV6-6 and TRBJ2-2; D gene uncertain. Between the trimmed V and J ends, which lost 1 base and 3 bases, there was a span of 12 bases. The CDR3 runs 16 residues. Germline CDR1 MNHNY, CDR2 SVGAGI (reference sequence). In nucleotides, the CDR3 is TGTGCCAGCAGTTACTACGGAAGACTTGACACCGGGGAGCTGTTTTTT. Its protein product is CASSYYGRLDTGELFF.

This clone was found once. The chain recombines TRBV5-1 with TRBJ2-2; tentative D call: TRBD2 (7 bases). Between the trimmed V and J ends, which lost 1 base and 6 bases, there was a span of 13 bases. CDR3 length equals 15 residues. Germline V gene data show CDR1 as SGHRS and CDR2 as YFSETQ. For the CDR3, the DNA is TGCGCCAGCAGCTTGCCGGGGGGCATCTCCGGGGAGCTGTTTTTT. It is translated as CASSLPGGISGELFF.

The chain links TRBV7-2 to TRBJ2-3, with 8 bases fitting TRBD2. V lost 5 bases to trimming and J lost 14 bases; unmatched junction nucleotides: 18. The CDR3 extends over 15 amino acids. Germline assignment: CDR1 SGHTA and CDR2 FQGNSA. The CDR3 protein is CASSPRLAGPPRAYF. The CDR3 nucleotides read TGTGCCAGCAGCCCGCGGTTAGCGGGGCCTCCCCGGGCGTATTTT.

V and J are TRBV21-1 and TRBJ2-6; the DNA was not used to check the table's D call, TRBD1. TRBV21-1 is a listed pseudogene. The CDR3 sequence is 17 residues long. DNA of the CDR3: TGTGCCAGCAGGGGGACAGGGCCCTGCTCTGGGGCCAACGTCCTGACTTTC. Protein sequence: CASRGTGPCSGANVLTF.

The chain uses TRBV4-3 and TRBJ1-5; possibly TRBD1 for D (5 bases). V was clipped by 1 base and J by 9 bases, with 13 bases between them. Looked up from germline, CDR1 is LGHNA and CDR2 is YSLEER. This CDR3 contains 14 residues. DNA of the CDR3: TGCGCCAGCAGCCAAGTGATCAATAGGGGGCCCCAGCATTTT. Its protein product is CASSQVINRGPQHF.

The genes are TRBV19 and TRBJ2-2, with 11 nucleotides matching TRBD1. V shed 2 bases and J 4 bases; nucleotides not matched to a gene: 6. The CDR3 runs to 17 residues. Germline loops: CDR1 LNHDA, CDR2 SQIVND (reference sequence). CDR3 amino acids: CASSISGQGVVTGELFF. DNA for the CDR3: TGTGCCAGTAGTATATCGGGACAGGGGGTCGTCACCGGGGAGCTGTTTTTT.

The V gene is TRBV18, the J gene TRBJ1-6, with 8 nucleotides matching TRBD1. The germline V gene encodes CDR1 KGHSH and CDR2 LQKENI. V lost 1 base, J lost 5 bases, and 7 bases stayed unmatched. The CDR3 has 17 residues. The CDR3 DNA follows: TGTGCCAGCTCACCACTAGGACAGGGAAATAATAATTCACCCCTCCACTTT. Its translation: CASSPLGQGNNNSPLHF. Full variable domain (outside the CDR3, taken from reference TRBV18 and TRBJ1-6): NAGVMQNPRHLVRRRGQEARLRCSPMKGHSHVYWYRQLPEEGLKFMVYLQKENIIDESGMPKERFSAEFPKEGPSILRIQQVVRGDSAAYFCASSPLGQGNNNSPLHFGNGTRLTVT.

The V and J genes are TRBV28 and TRBJ2-1; 12 nucleotides agree with TRBD2. V lost 2 bases, J lost 4 bases, and 0 bases stayed unmatched. The germline CDR1 and CDR2 sequences are MDHEN and SYDVKM. The length of the CDR3 is 15 residues. CDR3 DNA: TGTGCCAGCAGTTTACTAGCGGGAGGGTACAATGAGCAGTTCTTC. As protein: CASSLLAGGYNEQFF.

A few counts support this clone. The CDR3 DNA reads TGTGCCAGCAGCCCGACGGATGACGGAAGCACCGGGGAGCTGTTTTTT. The encoded protein is CASSPTDDGSTGELFF. The rearrangement uses TRBV4-2 and TRBJ2-2; D not resolved. Trimming cost V 4 bases and J 4 bases, with 16 bases left between them. Germline CDR1 is LGHNA and CDR2 is YNFKEQ. The CDR3 loop spans 16 amino acids.

This chain uses TRBV18 with TRBJ2-2; the D is unclear. The germline V and J ends were trimmed by 5 bases and 7 bases, with 5 bases remaining between them. Germline loops: CDR1 KGHSH, CDR2 LQKENI. The CDR3 covers 11 residues. This chain's CDR3 is CASSASGELFF. The CDR3 nucleotides are TGTGCCAGCTCAGCAAGCGGGGAGCTGTTTTTT.

The chain recombines TRBV11-3 with TRBJ2-7; no clear D. The length of the CDR3 is 13 residues. Trimming cost V 3 bases and J 6 bases, with 12 bases left between them. The germline gives CDR1 SGHNT, CDR2 YENEEA. CDR3 nucleotides: TGTGCCAGCAGCTTTATGCCGGGCGGCGAGCAGTACTTC. Translating it yields CASSFMPGGEQYF.